The T cell receptor (beta chain) under discussion was sequenced for a study of T cells after yellow fever vaccination. The study, taken as a whole, reports: Though weaker, the secondary response peaked faster, on day 5 versus 15.

As to this clonotype: Its antigen is unknown.

The CDR3 contains 14 residues. Per germline, CDR1 SGHVS and CDR2 FNYEAQ. V lost 5 bases to trimming and J lost 7 bases, with 12 bases between them. The study made its TCR cDNA through 5'RACE template switching. That step introduced a universal primer site along with UMIs. In TCRdb, the 5' RACE reads were re-called with MiXCR into one record per CDR3 protein. The sample lists under 400,000 distinct CDR3 sequences, around 12% occurring once. The V gene is TRBV7-6, the J gene TRBJ1-6; D gene uncertain. The specimen comprised CD4+ T cells sorted from PBMCs, sampled 15 days after the yellow fever booster vaccination. The receptor was isolated from a man between 18 and 35 years old who received the YFV17D yellow fever vaccine. DNA of the CDR3: TGTGCCAGCAGCCCCGCAGGAGGGAATTCACCCCTCCACTTT. Translated, it gives CASSPAGGNSPLHF. The complete variable domain, with remaining parts taken from reference TRBV7-6 and TRBJ1-6, reads GAGVSQSPRYKVTKRGQDVALRCDPISGHVSLYWYRQALGQGPEFLTYFNYEAQQDKSGLPNDRFSAERPEGSISTLTIQRTEQRDSAMYRCASSPAGGNSPLHFGNGTRLTVT.